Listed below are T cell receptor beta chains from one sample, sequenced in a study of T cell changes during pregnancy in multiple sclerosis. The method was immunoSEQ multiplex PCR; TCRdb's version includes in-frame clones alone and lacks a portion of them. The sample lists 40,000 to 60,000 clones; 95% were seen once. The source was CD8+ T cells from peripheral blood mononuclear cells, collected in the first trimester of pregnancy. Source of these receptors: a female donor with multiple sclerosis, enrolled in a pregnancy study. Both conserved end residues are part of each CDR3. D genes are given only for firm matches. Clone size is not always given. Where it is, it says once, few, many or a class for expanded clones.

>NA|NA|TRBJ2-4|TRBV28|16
TGTGCCAGCAGTTTAGGTACTCAACTAGCCAAAAACATTCAGTACTTC
CASSLGTQLAKNIQYF
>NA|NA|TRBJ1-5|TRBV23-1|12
TGCGCCAGCAGTCTTAGCCCAATCCCCCAGCATTTT
CASSLSPIPQHF
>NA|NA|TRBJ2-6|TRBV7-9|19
TGTGCCAGCAGCTTAGCTGGGGAGGCAGGGAGCCCTGGGGCCAACGTCCTGACTTTC
CASSLAGEAGSPGANVLTF
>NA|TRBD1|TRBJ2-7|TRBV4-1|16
TGCGCCAGCAGCCAAGAATCGGGACAGGGGTCTCGCGAGCAGTACTTC
CASSQESGQGSREQYF
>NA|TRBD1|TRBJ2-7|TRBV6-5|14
TGTGCCAGCAGTTTTGACAGGGGGGCGTACGAGCAGTACTTC
CASSFDRGAYEQYF
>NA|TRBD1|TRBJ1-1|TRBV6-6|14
TGTGCCAGCAGTTCCTTGGACAGGGACACTGAAGCTTTCTTT
CASSSLDRDTEAFF
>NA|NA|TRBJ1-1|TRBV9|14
TGTGCCAGCAGCGTATTAGACTGGAACACTGAAGCTTTCTTT
CASSVLDWNTEAFF
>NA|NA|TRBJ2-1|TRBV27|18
TGTGCCAGCAGTTTATTCGGGGGGCTAACGAGTACCTACAATGAGCAGTTCTTC
CASSLFGGLTSTYNEQFF
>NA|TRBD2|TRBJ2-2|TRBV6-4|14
TGTGCCAGCAGTGAAGCGGGAGACACCGGGGAGCTGTTTTTT
CASSEAGDTGELFF
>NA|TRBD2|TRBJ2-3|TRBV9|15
TGTGCCAGCAGCGTAGGCCTAGCGGGAGCTGATACGCAGTATTTT
CASSVGLAGADTQYF
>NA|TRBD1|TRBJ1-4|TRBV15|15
TGTGCCACCAGCAGAGGGACAGGTGGAAGTGAAAAACTGTTTTTT
CATSRGTGGSEKLFF
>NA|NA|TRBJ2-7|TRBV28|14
TGTGCCAGCAGTTTGCGAGGATCGGCTTACGAGCAGTACTTC
CASSLRGSAYEQYF
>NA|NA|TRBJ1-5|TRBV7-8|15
TGTGCCAGCAGCTTTGGGGGGGCTGGCAATCAGCCCCAGCATTTT
CASSFGGAGNQPQHF
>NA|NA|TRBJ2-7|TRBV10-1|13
TGCGCCACCGGAGCGACTTGTGCCTACGAGCAGTACTTC
CATGATCAYEQYF
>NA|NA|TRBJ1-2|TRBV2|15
TGTGCCAGCAGTGTTGTCGGGGATTCGCGGTATGGCTACACCTTC
CASSVVGDSRYGYTF
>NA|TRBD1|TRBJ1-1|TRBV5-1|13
TGCGCCAGCACAAGGACAGGGTTTACTGAAGCTTTCTTT
CASTRTGFTEAFF
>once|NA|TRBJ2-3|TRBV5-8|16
TGTGCCAGCGGGACATACGACAGTCGCCTCACAGATACGCAGTATTTT
CASGTYDSRLTDTQYF
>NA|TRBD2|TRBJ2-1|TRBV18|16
TGTGCCAGCTCACCGACCGGGACTAGCGATTCCCATGAGCAGTTCTTC
CASSPTGTSDSHEQFF
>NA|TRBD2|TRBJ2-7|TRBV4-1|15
TGCGCCAGCAGCCAAGACCCTACTAGCGGATACGAGCAGTACTTC
CASSQDPTSGYEQYF
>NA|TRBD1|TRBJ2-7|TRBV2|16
TGTGCCAGCAGTGAAGACGGGACAGGGGGATCCTACGAGCAGTACTTC
CASSEDGTGGSYEQYF
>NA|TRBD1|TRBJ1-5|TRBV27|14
TGTGCCAGCAGTTTGGGACAGAGCAATCAGCCCCAGCATTTT
CASSLGQSNQPQHF
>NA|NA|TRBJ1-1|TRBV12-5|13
TGTGCTAGTGGTTTGGTAACTTGGACTGAAGCTTTCTTT
CASGLVTWTEAFF
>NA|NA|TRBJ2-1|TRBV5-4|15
TGTGCCAGCAGCTTGGTAAAGGGGGACGGAAATGAGCAGTTCTTC
CASSLVKGDGNEQFF
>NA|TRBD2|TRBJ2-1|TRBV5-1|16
TGCGCCAGCAACCCGGGACTAGCGGGAGGCCCCAATGAGCAGTTCTTC
CASNPGLAGGPNEQFF
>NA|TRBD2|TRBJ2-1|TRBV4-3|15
TGCGCCAGCAGCCAGGGGACTAGCGGAGATAATGAGCAGTTCTTC
CASSQGTSGDNEQFF
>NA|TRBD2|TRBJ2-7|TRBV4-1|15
TGCGCCAGCAGCCCTACTAGCGGGAGTGGGTACGAGCAGTACTTC
CASSPTSGSGYEQYF
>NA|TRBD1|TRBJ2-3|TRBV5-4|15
TGTGCCAGCAGCTTGTCGGACAGGGTGGAGGATACGCAGTATTTT
CASSLSDRVEDTQYF
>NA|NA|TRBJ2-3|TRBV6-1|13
TGTGCCAGTTCCCCAGGGGAAACAGATACGCAGTATTTT
CASSPGETDTQYF
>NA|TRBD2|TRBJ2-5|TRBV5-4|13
TGTGCCAGCGAGAGGGCGGGGGAAGAGACCCAGTACTTC
CASERAGEETQYF
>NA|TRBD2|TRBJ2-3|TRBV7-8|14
TGTGCCAGCAGCGAAGCGGGGAGCACAGATACGCAGTATTTT
CASSEAGSTDTQYF
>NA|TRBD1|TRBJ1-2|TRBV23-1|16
TGCGCCAGCAGAAACCGGGACAGGAAGTTCGTAGGTGGCTACACCTTC
CASRNRDRKFVGGYTF
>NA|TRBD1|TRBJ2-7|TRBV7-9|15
TGTGCCAGCAGCTTAGACGGACAGGCTACCTACGAGCAGTACTTC
CASSLDGQATYEQYF
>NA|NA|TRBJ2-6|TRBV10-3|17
TGTGCCATCAGTGTCCGTGGGGAGAGCTCTGGGGCCAACGTCCTGACTTTC
CAISVRGESSGANVLTF
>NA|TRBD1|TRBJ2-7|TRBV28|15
TGTGCCAGCAGTCACTATCGGACAGGGATATACGAGCAGTACTTC
CASSHYRTGIYEQYF
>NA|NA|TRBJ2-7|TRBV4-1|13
TGCGCCAGCAGCGCGGACTCGTCCTACGAGCAGTACTTC
CASSADSSYEQYF
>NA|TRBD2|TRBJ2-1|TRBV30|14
TGTGCCTGGGGGAGCGGGATGGGCGTGGGTGAGCAGTTCTTC
CAWGSGMGVGEQFF
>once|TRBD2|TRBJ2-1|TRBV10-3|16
TGTGCCATCAGTGAGTCTCTAGCGGGAGGTGGGAATGAGCAGTTCTTC
CAISESLAGGGNEQFF
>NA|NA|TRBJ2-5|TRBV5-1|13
TGCGCCAGCAGCTTGGGGGCAGAAGAGACCCAGTACTTC
CASSLGAEETQYF
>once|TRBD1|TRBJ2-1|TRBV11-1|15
TGTGCCAGCAGCTTAGTACAGGGACAGTGGAATGAGCAGTTCTTC
CASSLVQGQWNEQFF
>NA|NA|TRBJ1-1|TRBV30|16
TGTGCCTGGAGTGTATTTGGCGGTGCCATGAACACTGAAGCTTTCTTT
CAWSVFGGAMNTEAFF
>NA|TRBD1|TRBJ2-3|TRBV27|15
TGTGCCAGCAGCCCCCGGGACAGGAGCACAGATACGCAGTATTTT
CASSPRDRSTDTQYF
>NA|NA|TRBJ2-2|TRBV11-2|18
TGTGCCAGCAGCTTAGATCTAGGGGGTCTAGCGGTCACCGGGGAGCTGTTTTTT
CASSLDLGGLAVTGELFF
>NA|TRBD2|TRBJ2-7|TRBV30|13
TGTGCCTGGAGGCGGGGGTTCTCCTACGAGCAGTACTTC
CAWRRGFSYEQYF
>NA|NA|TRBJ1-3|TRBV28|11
TGTGCCAGCAAGCTAGGAGACACCATATATTTT
CASKLGDTIYF
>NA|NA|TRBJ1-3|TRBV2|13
TGTGCCAGCAGTGGAGGAACTGGAAACACCATATATTTT
CASSGGTGNTIYF
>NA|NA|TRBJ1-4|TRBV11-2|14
TGTGCCAGCAGCTTAGAGGGGCAAAATGAAAAACTGTTTTTT
CASSLEGQNEKLFF
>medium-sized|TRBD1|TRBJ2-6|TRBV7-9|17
TGTGCCAGCAGACGGGACAGGTTGCACTCTGGGGCCAACGTCCTGACTTTC
CASRRDRLHSGANVLTF
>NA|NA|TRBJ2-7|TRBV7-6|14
TGTGCCAGCAGCTTAAGAACGGGTTCCTACGAGCAGTACTTC
CASSLRTGSYEQYF
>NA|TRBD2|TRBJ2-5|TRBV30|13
TGTGCCTGGAGTGGGGGGGGATCAGAGACCCAGTACTTC
CAWSGGGSETQYF
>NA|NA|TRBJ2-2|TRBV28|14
TGTGCCAGCAGCCACGCCTCAGACACCGGGGAGCTGTTTTTT
CASSHASDTGELFF
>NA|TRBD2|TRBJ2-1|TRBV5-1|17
TGCGCCAGCAGCTGGTCGACTAGCGGGAGGGGTTACAATGAGCAGTTCTTC
CASSWSTSGRGYNEQFF
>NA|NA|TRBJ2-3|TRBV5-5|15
TGTGCCAGCAGCTTCAGAGGGCGTAGCACAGATACGCAGTATTTT
CASSFRGRSTDTQYF
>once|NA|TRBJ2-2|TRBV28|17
TGTGCCAGCAGTAGCGGGGACACGGACCCGAACACCGGGGAGCTGTTTTTT
CASSSGDTDPNTGELFF
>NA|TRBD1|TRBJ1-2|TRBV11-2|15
TGTGCCAGCAGCTCTACCGGACAGGGTCGGTATGGCTACACCTTC
CASSSTGQGRYGYTF
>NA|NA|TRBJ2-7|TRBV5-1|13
TGCGCCAGCAGCTTGAAGGGAGGTTGGGAGCAGTACTTC
CASSLKGGWEQYF
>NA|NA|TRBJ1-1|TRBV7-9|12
TGTGCCAGCAGCCACCCGGGGACTGAAGCTTTCTTT
CASSHPGTEAFF
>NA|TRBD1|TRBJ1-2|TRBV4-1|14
TGCGCCAGCAGCTTCGGGACAGCTAACTATGGCTACACCTTC
CASSFGTANYGYTF
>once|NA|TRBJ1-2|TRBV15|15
TGTGCCACCAGCAGAGATCCCGGGAGTCTCTATGGCTACACCTTC
CATSRDPGSLYGYTF
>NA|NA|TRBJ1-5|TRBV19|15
TGTGCCAGTAGTCCCGTCGGAGACGGTTATCAGCCCCAGCATTTT
CASSPVGDGYQPQHF
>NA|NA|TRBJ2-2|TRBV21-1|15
TGTGCCAGCAGCTCTAGCGGGAGGGTGGGCGGGGAGCTGTTTTTT
CASSSSGRVGGELFF